This entry lists 22 T cell receptor beta chains sequenced from one sample in a study of CD8 T cells in ankylosing spondylitis. MiXCR, run by TCRdb on the 5' RACE reads, gives a single entry per CDR3 protein. The data show roughly 260,000 distinct CDR3 sequences, around 20% seen once. Sequencing was performed on blood, either unsorted or a sorted T cell fraction (not recorded which). The receptor set was obtained from a male donor with ankylosing spondylitis or in good health (not recorded which).

The chain combines TRBV12-3 or TRBV12-4 with TRBJ2-2; D is ambiguous. V gave up 5 bases and J gave up 6 bases, with 13 bases separating them. This CDR3 is built from 14 residues. The CDR3 sequence: CASSVTVGAGELFF. CDR3 bases: TGTGCCAGCAGTGTAACAGTGGGCGCCGGGGAGCTGTTTTTT.

CDR3 nucleotides: TGCGCCAGCAGCTTGGGCCTAGCGCAGTACAATGAGCAGTTCTTC. This translates into CASSLGLAQYNEQFF. J is TRBJ2-1 and V is TRBV5-1, with D perhaps TRBD2 (6 bases). Germline V gene lookup returns CDR1 SGHRS and CDR2 YFSETQ. This CDR3 has 15 residues. V was cut by 0 bases and J by 4 bases, with 11 bases left in between.

The chain has TRBV5-1 and TRBJ2-5; unclear D gene. There are 14 residues in the CDR3. Trimming removed 2 bases at V and 5 bases at J, with 13 bases between. Germline V gene sequence: CDR1 SGHRS, CDR2 YFSETQ. CDR3 region: CASSFGPRRETQYF. The CDR3 DNA reads as TGCGCCAGCAGCTTTGGCCCCCGAAGGGAGACCCAGTACTTC.

The chain links TRBV9 to TRBJ2-2; 9 nucleotides agree with TRBD2. J gave up 1 base and V 4 bases, and 14 bases lay outside the gene matches. The V gene's germline CDR1 is SGDLS and CDR2 YYNGEE. The CDR3 loop spans 19 amino acids. The CDR3 nucleotides are TGTGCCAGCAGCCCATCCGAGTTAGCGGGAGTGGGGAACACCGGGGAGCTGTTTTTT. Translated, it gives CASSPSELAGVGNTGELFF.

There are a few counts of this clonotype. The gene calls are TRBV6-1 and TRBJ1-2; 7 bases agree with TRBD1. CDR1 and CDR2 from the germline V gene are MNHNS and SASEGT. CDR3 length equals 14 residues. With 7 bases clipped from V and 3 bases from J, the junction kept 8 bases outside the gene matches. CDR3: CASNARGQDYGYTF. Written as DNA, the CDR3 is TGTGCCAGCAACGCAAGGGGGCAAGACTATGGCTACACCTTC.

This clonotype was detected a few times. The rearrangement joins TRBV2 to TRBJ2-5; D gene uncertain. CDR3 length equals 14 residues. Trimming took 3 bases from V and 1 from J, leaving 9 bases between them. Germline assignment: CDR1 SNHLY and CDR2 FYNNEI. CDR3 sequence: CASSERVGQETQYF. As DNA, the CDR3 is TGTGCCAGCAGTGAGCGAGTTGGCCAAGAGACCCAGTACTTC.

The rearrangement links TRBV5-1 to TRBJ2-2; tentatively, D is TRBD1 (6 bases). This CDR3 has 15 amino acids. Trimming left V 2 bases short and J 1 base short, with 9 bases between. Germline V gives CDR1 SGHRS, CDR2 YFSETQ. CDR3 loop: CASSFQGWNTGELFF. The CDR3 nucleotides are TGCGCCAGCAGCTTCCAGGGGTGGAACACCGGGGAGCTGTTTTTT. Looking up the rest from reference TRBV5-1 and TRBJ2-2 gives the full variable domain: KAGVTQTPRYLIKTRGQQVTLSCSPISGHRSVSWYQQTPGQGLQFLFEYFSETQRNKGNFPGRFSGRQFSNSRSEMNVSTLELGDSALYLCASSFQGWNTGELFFGEGSRLTVL.

Regarding this clonotype: The junction does not match germline at one end; this may be a read error. The J gene is TRBJ2-4, the V gene TRBV27, with D tentatively TRBD1 or TRBD2 (5 bases each). CDR3 length equals 15 residues. In germline, CDR1 is MNHEY, CDR2 SMNVEV (reference sequence). The CDR3 DNA reads TGTGTCAGCAGTACAAGGGCCTCGGGACGGAACATTCAGTACTTC. This encodes CVSSTRASGRNIQYF.

The CDR3 nucleotides read TGTGCCAGCAGCTTAGATTGGGGTATTATGAACACTGAAGCTTTCTTT. It specifies CASSLDWGIMNTEAFF. The rearrangement uses TRBV11-2 and TRBJ1-1, with unresolved D. CDR1 and CDR2 from the germline V gene are SGHAT and FQNNGV. V gave up 0 bases and J gave up 0 bases, with 11 bases separating them. This CDR3 is 16 amino acids long. Full variable domain (missing parts from reference TRBV11-2 and TRBJ1-1): EAGVAQSPRYKIIEKRQSVAFWCNPISGHATLYWYQQILGQGPKLLIQFQNNGVVDDSQLPKDRFSAERLKGVDSTLKIQPAKLEDSAVYLCASSLDWGIMNTEAFFGQGTRLTVV.

J is TRBJ2-2 and V is TRBV10-3; D unresolved. Looked up from germline, CDR1 is ENHRY and CDR2 is SYGVKD. The CDR3 runs 17 residues. The V and J ends lost 3 bases and 3 bases respectively, with 17 bases between them. CDR3 amino acids: CAISESTAKLHTGELFF. The CDR3, as DNA: TGTGCCATCAGTGAATCTACAGCCAAGTTACACACCGGGGAGCTGTTTTTT.

The table lists this clonotype with many counts. The V and J genes are TRBV12-3 or TRBV12-4 and TRBJ2-6; D unclear. The V gene lost 2 bases and the J gene lost 2 bases, with 7 bases spanning the gap. This CDR3 contains 15 residues. CDR3: CASSLRGTGANVLTF. Here the CDR3 DNA reads TGTGCCAGCAGTTTACGTGGAACTGGGGCCAACGTCCTGACTTTC.

The chain employs TRBV5-1 and TRBJ1-4; D call uncertain. Germline V CDR1 and CDR2: SGHRS, YFSETQ. V was cut by 5 bases and J by 3 bases, with 14 bases left in between. The CDR3 is 15 residues long. The CDR3 here is CASRPNSGSNEKLFF. In DNA, the CDR3 is TGCGCCAGCAGACCCAATTCAGGATCTAATGAAAAACTGTTTTTT.

The chain carries TRBV28 and TRBJ2-7; 7 bases align to TRBD2. J was trimmed by 4 bases and V by 6 bases; bases with no gene match: 6. CDR1 is MDHEN and CDR2 is SYDVKM in the germline V gene. The CDR3 contains 13 residues. CDR3 in amino acids: CASRGGSGYEQYV. The CDR3 DNA sequence: TGTGCCAGCAGGGGGGGGTCAGGTTACGAGCAGTACGTC.

The sample holds a few counts of this clonotype. V usage is TRBV6-1 and J usage is TRBJ2-2, with 9 bases lining up with TRBD1. V gave up 5 bases and J gave up 7 bases; unmatched junction bases: 5. Germline V gene sequence: CDR1 MNHNS, CDR2 SASEGT. The CDR3 spans 14 residues. Here the CDR3 reads CASSKQGANGELFF. DNA of the CDR3: TGTGCCAGCAGTAAACAGGGGGCGAACGGGGAGCTGTTTTTT.

V is TRBV12-3 or TRBV12-4 and J is TRBJ1-4, with 8 bases matching TRBD1. V was pared by 4 bases and J by 5 bases, with 6 bases of the junction left unmatched. CDR3 length: 15 amino acids. CDR3 amino acids: CASSSSWTGNEKLFF. The CDR3 DNA follows: TGTGCCAGCAGTTCGAGCTGGACAGGGAATGAAAAACTGTTTTTT.

The rearrangement joins TRBV2 to TRBJ2-3; 10 nucleotides match TRBD2. V gave up 4 bases and J gave up 2 bases; unmatched junction bases: 9. In germline, CDR1 is SNHLY, CDR2 FYNNEI. CDR3 length: 17 residues. The CDR3 nucleotides are TGTGCCAGCAGTGCACCCAGGACTAGCGGAATCACAGATACGCAGTATTTT. Its protein is CASSAPRTSGITDTQYF.

This clonotype was seen a few times. V usage is TRBV20-1 and J usage is TRBJ1-1, with 7 bases that match TRBD1. The V segment lost 3 bases and the J segment 0 bases; nucleotides outside the gene matches: 7. The CDR3 has 15 residues. Germline assignment: CDR1 DFQATT and CDR2 SNEGSKA (reference sequence). CDR3 in amino acids: CSASPLDRVNTEAFF. CDR3 bases: TGCAGTGCTAGCCCCTTAGACAGGGTGAACACTGAAGCTTTCTTT.

This clonotype was picked up many times. This rearrangement joins TRBV7-3 to TRBJ1-1, with 9 nucleotides matching TRBD1. The CDR3 consists of 15 residues. V was clipped by 5 bases and J by 0 bases; unmatched bases: 4. CDR1 is SGHTA, CDR2 FQGTGA, per germline. DNA of the CDR3: TGTGCCAGCAGCCTAGGACAGGGGATGAACACTGAAGCTTTCTTT. The encoded protein is CASSLGQGMNTEAFF.

The J gene is TRBJ2-2, the V gene TRBV7-9, with 8 bases fitting TRBD1. Germline CDR1 reads SEHNR; CDR2 reads FQNEAQ (reference sequence). The junction had 14 bases not matched to a gene; V was cut back by 11 bases and J by 3 bases. This CDR3 is 16 amino acids long. CDR3 sequence reads: CAGTGLLTGDTGELFF. In DNA, the CDR3 is TGTGCCGGTACCGGCTTGTTGACAGGGGACACCGGGGAGCTGTTTTTT.

The J gene is TRBJ2-2, the V gene TRBV12-3 or TRBV12-4; D gene unclear. Trimming stripped 3 bases from V and 0 bases from J, with 11 bases between. The CDR3 has 16 amino acids. The CDR3 DNA is TGTGCCAGCAGTTTGTTTCGGGCAACGAACACCGGGGAGCTGTTTTTT. It yields the protein CASSLFRATNTGELFF.

The rearrangement links TRBV20-1 to TRBJ2-3, with 10 bases that match TRBD2. The V segment lost 4 bases and the J segment 4 bases; nucleotides outside the gene matches: 11. The CDR3 is made up of 16 amino acids. Germline CDR1 reads DFQATT; CDR2 reads SNEGSKA (reference sequence). CDR3 DNA: TGCAGTGCTACCCCGGGTCTAGCGGGAGCGGCAGATACGCAGTATTTT. This translates into CSATPGLAGAADTQYF.

This clonotype was counted a few times. The CDR3 DNA reads as TGCAGTGCTAGTGGGGGTACGAGCACTGAAGCTTTCTTT. Protein: CSASGGTSTEAFF. The J gene is TRBJ1-1, the V gene TRBV20-1; possibly TRBD1 for D (5 bases). The CDR3 runs to 13 residues. Germline-derived CDR1 and CDR2 are DFQATT and SNEGSKA (reference sequence). Between the trimmed V and J ends, which lost 3 bases and 4 bases, there was a span of 12 bases.